The T cell receptor (beta chain) described here comes from a study of shared clonotypes between healthy human individuals. Using immunoSEQ multiplex PCR, the repertoire was profiled, and TCRdb retains in-frame clones only, with some absent. The sample lists a few million clones, approximately 90% seen once, with about 0.13% in the top ten. The CDR3 spans 15 residues. Per germline, CDR1 SGHDT and CDR2 YYEEEE. With 4 bases removed from V and 5 bases from J, the gap between germline ends came to 18 bases. The sample was naive CD4+ T cells sorted from blood. Subset of the sample: CD45RA+ positively selected. The V call is TRBV5-6, the J call TRBJ2-5; TRBD2 might be the D (6 bases). This TCR came from a man younger than 35 in good health. CDR3 loop: CASSRGGLRGETQYF. In nucleotides, the CDR3 is TGTGCCAGCAGCCGTGGGGGACTCCGGGGGGAGACCCAGTACTTC. The whole variable domain, filled in from reference TRBV5-6 and TRBJ2-5, reads DAGVTQSPTHLIKTRGQQVTLRCSPKSGHDTVSWYQQALGQGPQFIFQYYEEEERQRGNFPDRFSGHQFPNYSSELNVNALLLGDSALYLCASSRGGLRGETQYFGPGTRLLVL.